Following are 5 T cell receptor beta chains from one sample sequenced in a study of chemoradiotherapy in HPV16-positive cancers. Data came from immunoSEQ multiplex PCR; TCRdb stores just in-frame clones and leaves some out. The sample records several thousand clones, roughly 78% being singletons. Collection of the sample occurred from a patient who underwent chemoradiotherapy. These receptors were collected from a human donor with HPV-associated anogenital cancer.

DNA of the CDR3: TGTGCCAGCAGCTTAGACGTTTACGAGCAGTACTTC. As protein: CASSLDVYEQYF. The rearrangement uses TRBV11-2 and TRBJ2-7; D ambiguous. The CDR3 consists of 12 residues. Trimming removed 0 bases at V and 4 bases at J, with 4 bases between. Germline lookup yields CDR1 SGHAT and CDR2 FQNNGV.

The rearrangement links TRBV5-1 to TRBJ2-7; 7 bases align to TRBD1. Trimming cost V 7 bases and J 0 bases; bases outside gene matches: 16. Germline CDR1 and CDR2: SGHRS and YFSETQ. The CDR3 loop spans 17 amino acids. The CDR3 here is CASGSGEGADFSYEQYF. The CDR3 DNA reads TGCGCCAGCGGGTCCGGAGAGGGGGCTGACTTCTCCTACGAGCAGTACTTC. Filled out from reference TRBV5-1 and TRBJ2-7, the complete variable domain reads KAGVTQTPRYLIKTRGQQVTLSCSPISGHRSVSWYQQTPGQGLQFLFEYFSETQRNKGNFPGRFSGRQFSNSRSEMNVSTLELGDSALYLCASGSGEGADFSYEQYFGPGTRLTVT.

The V gene is TRBV7-6, the J gene TRBJ2-1, with D perhaps matching TRBD2 (6 bases). The V end lost 3 bases, the J end lost 8 bases, and 17 bases lay between the germline ends. CDR3 length equals 15 residues. CDR1 SGHVS and CDR2 FNYEAQ come from the germline V gene. The chain's CDR3 is CASSFYHGTGDEQFF. DNA for the CDR3: TGTGCCAGCAGCTTTTATCACGGGACGGGGGATGAGCAGTTCTTC.

This clone was seen once. V is TRBV28 and J is TRBJ2-7; D possibly corresponds to TRBD1 (6 bases). Germline CDR1 MDHEN, CDR2 SYDVKM. With 8 bases removed from V and 2 bases from J, the gap between germline ends came to 10 bases. CDR3 length: 12 residues. The CDR3 region is CASLGTTYEQYF. CDR3 nucleotide sequence: TGTGCCAGCCTTGGGACAACCTACGAGCAGTACTTC.

The rearrangement joins TRBV20-1 to TRBJ1-1; no clear D. The V and J ends lost 3 bases and 7 bases respectively, with 6 bases between them. Germline CDR1 DFQATT, CDR2 SNEGSKA (reference sequence). The CDR3 covers 10 residues. Written as DNA, the CDR3 is TGCAGTGCTAGGAGGGTTGAAGCTTTCTTT. Protein: CSARRVEAFF.